One sample yielded the 25 T cell receptor beta chains listed below, sequenced in a study of glioma-infiltrating T cells after dendritic cell vaccination. The method was immunoSEQ multiplex PCR; TCRdb's version includes in-frame clones alone and lacks a portion of them. The sample includes approximately 67,000 clones, about 76% of them seen just once. Specimen: blood, collected before dendritic cell vaccination. These receptor sequences come from a human donor with glioblastoma.

The chain couples TRBV4-2 to TRBJ2-3; no clear D gene. CDR1 and CDR2 from the germline V gene are LGHNA and YNFKEQ. Trimming pared 0 bases from V and 4 bases from J, leaving 14 bases between. This CDR3 has 16 residues. Here the CDR3 DNA reads TGTGCCAGCAGCCAAGATAACCCAGGCACCGCAGATACGCAGTATTTT. The encoded protein is CASSQDNPGTADTQYF.

A few counts support this clone. This rearrangement joins TRBV6-6 to TRBJ2-1; TRBD1 agrees at 7 bases. The germline V gene has CDR1 MNHNY and CDR2 SVGAGI (reference sequence). Trimming at V came to 5 bases and at J to 11 bases, leaving 12 bases not matched to a gene. CDR3 size: 14 residues. For the CDR3, the DNA is TGTGCCAGCAGTGCCGGGACAGAGAACCTTAAGCAGTTCTTC. Translating gives CASSAGTENLKQFF.

V is TRBV14 and J is TRBJ2-3; D is undetermined. The CDR3 sequence is 13 residues long. V lost 4 bases to trimming and J lost 6 bases, with 11 bases between them. The germline gives CDR1 SGHDN, CDR2 FVKESK. CDR3 region: CASSPRLEDTQYF. CDR3 nucleotide sequence: TGTGCCAGCAGCCCGCGCTTGGAGGATACGCAGTATTTT. The full variable domain, rest sourced from reference TRBV14 and TRBJ2-3, is EAGVTQFPSHSVIEKGQTVTLRCDPISGHDNLYWYRRVMGKEIKFLLHFVKESKQDESGMPNNRFLAERTGGTYSTLKVQPAELEDSGVYFCASSPRLEDTQYFGPGTRLTVL.

This sequence joins TRBV19 and TRBJ2-2, with a tentative D call TRBD1 (5 bases). The V end lost 6 bases, the J end lost 2 bases, and 7 bases lay between the germline ends. This CDR3 is built from 13 residues. Looked up from germline, CDR1 is LNHDA and CDR2 is SQIVND (reference sequence). The CDR3 coding sequence is TGTGCCAGTAGAGACAGAAACACCGGGGAGCTGTTTTTT. Amino acids: CASRDRNTGELFF.

This chain connects TRBV7-9 to TRBJ2-1, with 15 bases matching TRBD2. CDR1 is SEHNR and CDR2 is FQNEAQ in the germline V gene (reference sequence). V shed 8 bases, J shed 9 bases, and the junction held 8 bases outside the gene matches. The CDR3 runs to 15 residues. This chain's CDR3 is CASLLRTSGGGEQFF. The CDR3 DNA reads as TGTGCCAGCCTACTCAGGACTAGCGGGGGGGGTGAGCAGTTCTTC.

The chain is built from TRBV7-3 and TRBJ1-6; D not certain. CDR3 length equals 13 residues. Germline CDR1 is SGHTA and CDR2 is FQGTGA. With 5 bases removed from V and 11 bases from J, the gap between germline ends came to 13 bases. The CDR3 loop reads CASSLGDGPPLHF. CDR3 in DNA: TGTGCCAGCAGCCTAGGAGACGGCCCACCCCTCCACTTT. Filled out from reference TRBV7-3 and TRBJ1-6, the complete variable domain reads GAGVSQTPSNKVTEKGKYVELRCDPISGHTALYWYRQSLGQGPEFLIYFQGTGAADDSGLPNDRFFAVRPEGSVSTLKIQRTERGDSAVYLCASSLGDGPPLHFGNGTRLTVT.

V and J are TRBV5-1 and TRBJ2-2; 7 bases are shared with TRBD1. Germline CDR1 and CDR2: SGHRS and YFSETQ. The CDR3 sequence is 14 residues long. Trimming took 4 bases from V and 4 from J; bases not matched to a gene: 4. The CDR3 DNA reads as TGCGCCAGCAGCCTCCGGGACAGCACCGGGGAGCTGTTTTTT. It yields the protein CASSLRDSTGELFF.

This chain uses TRBV5-6 with TRBJ2-2; D is unclear. Germline V gives CDR1 SGHDT, CDR2 YYEEEE. The CDR3 is 14 residues long. V shed 4 bases and J shed 7 bases, with 14 bases lying between them. As DNA, the CDR3 is TGTGCCAGCAGCCGGAACACTTACAGCGGGGAGCTGTTTTTT. Protein: CASSRNTYSGELFF.

Concerning this clone: The sample carries other DNA sequences with the same CDR3. V and J are TRBV7-2 and TRBJ1-2; D gene uncertain. CDR1 is SGHTA and CDR2 is FQGNSA in the germline V gene. The germline V and J ends were trimmed by 1 base and 1 base, with 7 bases remaining between them. This CDR3 is 14 amino acids long. CDR3 residues: CASSLGQNNYGYTF. The CDR3, as DNA: TGTGCCAGCAGCTTAGGGCAGAATAACTATGGCTACACCTTC.

The CDR3 DNA is TGCAGCGTTGAGGGGGACAGCTCCGTCTATGGCTACACCTTC. Its protein is CSVEGDSSVYGYTF. The chain employs TRBV29-1 and TRBJ1-2; 7 nucleotides line up with TRBD1. Germline CDR1 reads SQVTM; CDR2 reads ANQGSEA. The V gene end was trimmed by 3 bases and the J gene end by 4 bases; junction bases not matched to a gene: 8. The CDR3 is made up of 14 amino acids.

This clone was found once. The chain has TRBV7-2 and TRBJ2-7, with D perhaps matching TRBD2 (7 bases). Deletions cut 1 base from V and 9 bases from J, with 19 bases between. The V gene's germline CDR1 is SGHTA and CDR2 FQGNSA. This CDR3 region has 15 residues. CDR3 amino acids: CASSLVVGGHSPQYF. The CDR3 DNA reads TGTGCCAGCAGCTTAGTGGTGGGGGGGCATAGTCCGCAGTACTTC.

Worth noting for this clone: At one end the junction does not follow the germline gene, possibly because of a read error. This rearrangement joins TRBV14 to TRBJ2-5; D possibly corresponds to TRBD1 (6 bases). Germline V CDR1 and CDR2: SGHDN, FVKESK. The CDR3 is 16 residues long. The CDR3 DNA follows: TGTGCCAGCAGCCAACCCACCGGGACATACGAAGAGACCCGGTACTTC. It yields the protein CASSQPTGTYEETRYF.

V and J are TRBV1 and TRBJ2-6; TRBD1 reflects the table's D call only, with no check against the DNA. TRBV1 is described as a pseudogene. CDR3 length equals 19 residues. CDR3 DNA sequence: TGCACCAGCAGCCAAGAGGGGGCAGGGGCGCGCTCTGGGGCCAACGTCCTGACTTTC. This sequence encodes CTSSQEGAGARSGANVLTF.

The chain employs TRBV6-1 and TRBJ2-3; TRBD2 might be the D (6 bases). Germline V gene sequence: CDR1 MNHNS, CDR2 SASEGT. V lost 3 bases and J 2 bases, leaving 9 bases between the germline ends. The CDR3 is 14 residues long. The CDR3 sequence: CASSDGGITDTQYF. The CDR3 nucleotides read TGTGCCAGCAGTGATGGAGGGATCACAGATACGCAGTATTTT.

The chain links TRBV5-8 to TRBJ1-3, with D hard to call. This CDR3 region has 18 residues. V lost 0 bases to trimming and J lost 0 bases, with 16 bases between them. The germline V gene has CDR1 SGHTS and CDR2 YDEGEE. The CDR3 bases are TGTGCCAGCAGCTTGGAGCTGGGGAGGGAAAGCTCTGGAAACACCATATATTTT. This encodes CASSLELGRESSGNTIYF.

In its sample, this clone was seen a few times. This sequence joins TRBV4-1 and TRBJ2-7, with TRBD1 identical over 7 bases. The CDR3 extends over 15 amino acids. Germline loops: CDR1 MGHRA, CDR2 YSYEKL. V trimming: 4 bases; J trimming: 3 bases; junction bases outside the gene matches: 9. Written as DNA, the CDR3 is TGCGCCAGCAGCCCCCTGGACAGGTCTGGCTACGAGCAGTACTTC. This sequence encodes CASSPLDRSGYEQYF.

Notes on this clone: One end of the junction fails to match germline, which may point to a read error. The gene calls are TRBV7-7 and TRBJ2-5, with 9 bases aligning to TRBD1. CDR3 length: 14 amino acids. Germline values: CDR1 SSHAT, CDR2 FNYEAQ (reference sequence). CDR3 region: CASSPGQGGKTQYF. The CDR3 DNA reads TGTGCTAGCAGCCCGGGACAGGGAGGGAAGACCCAGTACTTC.

The gene calls are TRBV5-1 and TRBJ2-5; no definite D call. The J call may be incorrect, as the DNA end agrees better with TRBJ2-7. CDR3 size: 14 residues. The germline V gene has CDR1 SGHRS and CDR2 YFSETQ. The CDR3 reads CASRRIDNSYEQYF. The CDR3 DNA reads TGCGCCAGCAGAAGGATAGACAATTCCTACGAGCAGTACTTC.

With respect to this clone: Sequence at one end of the junction differs from germline and may be a read error. CDR3 nucleotide sequence: TGTGCCAGCAGCTTAGCGATGGAGGGGCTGGGGGACTTC. Protein product: CASSLAMEGLGDF. This rearrangement joins TRBV7-8 to TRBJ2-5; weak D call: TRBD2 (6 bases). Germline V CDR1 and CDR2: SGHVS, FQNEAQ. The CDR3 length is 13 residues.

In regard to this clone: Within the sample, other DNA sequences also encode this same CDR3. The V gene is TRBV7-9, the J gene TRBJ2-7, with 9 bases lining up with TRBD1. V dropped 1 base and J dropped 3; count of bases not matched to a gene: 4. The CDR3 contains 15 residues. CDR1 and CDR2 (germline): SEHNR, FQNEAQ (reference sequence). CDR3 nucleotides: TGTGCCAGCAGCTTAGATGGGACAGGGAACTACGAGCAGTACTTC. Protein product: CASSLDGTGNYEQYF.

This clone was detected a few times. One junction end disagrees with the germline gene, perhaps due to a read error. This same CDR3 is encoded by further DNA sequences in the sample. The gene calls are TRBV7-2 and TRBJ2-7, with D perhaps matching TRBD2 (5 bases). The CDR3 runs 15 residues. Germline assignment: CDR1 SGHTA and CDR2 FQGNSA. In DNA form, the CDR3 reads TGTGCCAGCAGCCGAGCGGCTGGTCCGTCCTATGAGCAGTACTTC. This gives the protein CASSRAAGPSYEQYF.

The rearrangement joins TRBV18 to TRBJ2-2, with 9 bases lining up with TRBD1. The CDR3 consists of 15 residues. The V gene end was trimmed by 2 bases and the J gene end by 4 bases; junction bases not matched to a gene: 2. Germline-derived CDR1 and CDR2 are KGHSH and LQKENI. CDR3 protein: CASSPGQGRTGELFF. The CDR3 nucleotides are TGTGCCAGCTCACCAGGACAGGGGCGCACCGGGGAGCTGTTTTTT.

The V and J genes are TRBV7-2 and TRBJ2-7; D is possibly TRBD2 (5 bases). The germline V gene has CDR1 SGHTA and CDR2 FQGNSA. V shed 5 bases and J shed 2 bases, with 16 bases lying between them. The CDR3 length is 15 residues. For the CDR3, the DNA is TGTGCCAGCAGCCCGGTGGGAGCTGAAACCTACGAGCAGTACTTC. Amino acid sequence: CASSPVGAETYEQYF. Using reference TRBV7-2 and TRBJ2-7 for the parts outside the CDR3, the full variable domain is GAGVSQSPSNKVTEKGKDVELRCDPISGHTALYWYRQSLGQGLEFLIYFQGNSAPDKSGLPSDRFSAERTGGSVSTLTIQRTQQEDSAVYLCASSPVGAETYEQYFGPGTRLTVT.

The J gene is TRBJ1-1, the V gene TRBV7-9, with 7 bases aligning to TRBD1. CDR1 SEHNR and CDR2 FQNEAQ come from the germline V gene (reference sequence). V lost 5 bases and J lost 1; bases outside the gene matches: 13. This CDR3 region has 17 residues. This CDR3 is CASSPIEGAGGNTEAFF. The CDR3 DNA is TGTGCCAGCAGCCCCATCGAGGGGGCTGGGGGGAACACTGAAGCTTTCTTT.

The CDR3 here is CAIRDRVNQPQHF. CDR3 in DNA: TGTGCCATCAGGGACAGGGTCAATCAGCCCCAGCATTTT. The chain couples TRBV10-3 to TRBJ1-5; the match to TRBD1 covers 8 bases. The junction had 1 base not matched to a gene; V was cut back by 6 bases and J by 3 bases. Germline CDR1 is ENHRY and CDR2 is SYGVKD. The CDR3 is 13 amino acids.